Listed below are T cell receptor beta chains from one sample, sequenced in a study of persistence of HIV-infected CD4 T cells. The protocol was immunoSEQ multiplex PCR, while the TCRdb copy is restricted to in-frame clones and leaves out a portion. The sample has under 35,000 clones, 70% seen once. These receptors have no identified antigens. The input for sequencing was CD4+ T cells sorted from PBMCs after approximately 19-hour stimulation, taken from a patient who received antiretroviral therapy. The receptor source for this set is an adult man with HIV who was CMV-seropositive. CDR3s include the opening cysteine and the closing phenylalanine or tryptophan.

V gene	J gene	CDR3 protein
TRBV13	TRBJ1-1	CASSRKGGNTEAFF
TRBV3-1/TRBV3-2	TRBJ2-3	CASSQLAVDTQYF
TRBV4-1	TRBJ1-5	CASSQDQGRNQPQHF
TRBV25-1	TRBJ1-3	CASSESGGPSGNTIYF
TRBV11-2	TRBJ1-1	CASSFSGVNTEAFF
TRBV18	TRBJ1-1	CASSPDQNTEAFF
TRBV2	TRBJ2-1	CASSPGRAGGLNEQFF
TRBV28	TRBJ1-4	CASSLEVQGEKLFF
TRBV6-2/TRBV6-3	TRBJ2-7	CASSSNFRGSSYEQYF
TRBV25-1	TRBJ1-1	CASSEGNTEAFF
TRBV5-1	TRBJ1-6	CASRPPDRDNSPLHF
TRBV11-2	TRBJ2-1	CASSLDGTLYYKFTNEQFF
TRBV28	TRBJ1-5	CASTSRGLTGGNQPQHF
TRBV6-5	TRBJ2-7	CASSYLGGKFTYEQYF
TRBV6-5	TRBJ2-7	CASSYDSIHSSYEQYF
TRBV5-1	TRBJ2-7	CASSLAGGETYEQYF
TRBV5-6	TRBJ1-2	CASSLKGERLNYGYTF
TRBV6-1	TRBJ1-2	CASSEAILYGYTF
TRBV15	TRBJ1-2	CATSRDFENYGYTF
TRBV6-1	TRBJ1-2	CASSESLPPLQGGYTF
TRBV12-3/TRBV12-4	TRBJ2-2	CASSPERELFF
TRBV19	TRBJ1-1	CASRRTGPDTEAFF
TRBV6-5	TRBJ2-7	CASSSPGQGASEQYF
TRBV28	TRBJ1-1	CASFREMNTEAFF
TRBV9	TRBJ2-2	CASSVNRVGNTGELFF
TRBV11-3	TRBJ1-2	CASSSSPGTADSYGYTF
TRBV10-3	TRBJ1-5	CAASDRGGNQPQHF
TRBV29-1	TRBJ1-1	CSVVGDRAEAFF
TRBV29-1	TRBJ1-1	CSVHIGGSTEAFF
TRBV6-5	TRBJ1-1	CASSYSGGKTEAFF
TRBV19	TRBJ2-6	CASSPTGASGANVLTF
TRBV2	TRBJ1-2	CASRGDITNYGYTF
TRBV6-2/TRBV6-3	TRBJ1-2	CASSYGAGLTLYGYTF
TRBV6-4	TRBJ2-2	CASSDRAGELFF
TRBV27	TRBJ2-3	CASSDTGLSTDTQYF
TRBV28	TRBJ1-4	CASSLGFGRSNPKLFF
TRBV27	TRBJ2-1	CASSSTRNNEQFF
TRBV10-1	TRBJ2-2	CASSESRGGNTGELFF
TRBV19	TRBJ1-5	CASSVERGTAQPQHF
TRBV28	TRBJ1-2	CASSLGGFSGLDGYTF
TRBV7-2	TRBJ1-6	CASSSQGYNSPLHF
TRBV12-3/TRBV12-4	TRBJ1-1	CASSWTGGNEAFF
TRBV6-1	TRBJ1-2	CASSDQVLGSYTF
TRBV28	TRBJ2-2	CASSSVGQGTWELFF
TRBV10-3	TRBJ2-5	CAISESGTPQETQYF